What follows are 19 T cell receptor beta chains derived from one specimen sequenced in a study of metastatic and nonmetastatic thyroid tumors. Thyroid surgery was preceded by no treatment in any patient. Using MiXCR, TCRdb re-called clones from the PCR reads. The table lists about 20,000 clones, 20% to 25% of them singletons, with 65% to 75% in the top ten. Sequencing was carried out using blood. The source is a male donor with papillary thyroid cancer or a benign thyroid nodule (not recorded which). Some clones in this sample may be carry-over from other donors' samples.

The sample holds many counts of this clone. This sequence joins TRBV11-3 and TRBJ2-1, with 7 bases lining up with TRBD2. This CDR3 has 16 residues. V lost 6 bases to trimming and J lost 5 bases; unmatched junction nucleotides: 13. Per the germline V gene, CDR1 is SGHNT and CDR2 is YENEEA. The CDR3 is CASSSPGGSSNNEQFF. The CDR3 region has the DNA TGTGCCAGCAGTTCCCCCGGCGGGAGTAGCAACAATGAGCAGTTCTTC.

This clone was picked up many times. The rearrangement joins TRBV30 to TRBJ2-7; 7 bases line up with TRBD2. The J segment lost 3 bases and the V segment lost 0 bases, leaving 11 bases of the junction unmatched. Germline lookup yields CDR1 GTSNPN and CDR2 SVGIG (reference sequence). The CDR3 extends over 16 amino acids. The chain's CDR3 is CAWSVVGGGAVYEQYF. CDR3 coding DNA: TGTGCCTGGAGTGTAGTGGGGGGAGGGGCGGTCTACGAGCAGTACTTC.

The V gene is TRBV20-1, the J gene TRBJ1-1; D not resolved. Germline assignment: CDR1 DFQATT and CDR2 SNEGSKA (reference sequence). This CDR3 comprises 13 residues. The germline V and J ends were trimmed by 4 bases and 4 bases, with 13 bases remaining between them. CDR3 amino acids: CSAIVQLSTEAFF. CDR3 in DNA: TGCAGTGCTATAGTGCAGTTGAGCACTGAAGCTTTCTTT.

This clone is categorized as medium-sized. The chain uses TRBV4-2 and TRBJ2-6; 7 nucleotides line up with TRBD2. With 6 bases clipped from V and 4 bases from J, the junction kept 9 bases outside the gene matches. The CDR3 is 16 amino acids. Germline-derived CDR1 and CDR2 are LGHNA and YNFKEQ. The CDR3 loop is CASSAGGSTGANVLTF. The CDR3 coding sequence is TGTGCCAGCAGTGCTGGCGGGAGTACCGGGGCCAACGTCCTGACTTTC.

With respect to this clone: Mismatch with germline at one junction end may stem from a read error. The chain is built from TRBV6-1 and TRBJ1-1, with 7 bases identical to TRBD1. Germline V CDR1 and CDR2: MNHNS, SASEGT. This CDR3 contains 12 residues. In nucleotides, the CDR3 is TGTGCCAGAAGTGATAACCGGGACAGAGCTTTCTTT. Amino acids: CARSDNRDRAFF.

In its sample, this clone was seen many times. This rearrangement joins TRBV6-1 to TRBJ2-3; D may be TRBD1 (6 bases). Germline CDR1 is MNHNS and CDR2 is SASEGT. There are 15 residues in the CDR3. With 5 bases removed from V and 5 bases from J, the gap between germline ends came to 17 bases. The CDR3 nucleotides read TGTGCCAGCAGTCTCCGGGACACTCGAGGAGATACGCAGTATTTT. Translation: CASSLRDTRGDTQYF.

This chain connects TRBV20-1 to TRBJ2-1; 10 nucleotides agree with TRBD2. Germline V gives CDR1 DFQATT, CDR2 SNEGSKA (reference sequence). This CDR3 is 14 amino acids long. V dropped 2 bases and J dropped 4; count of bases not matched to a gene: 2. CDR3 residues: CSARQREGYNEQFF. Written as DNA, the CDR3 is TGCAGTGCTAGACAGCGGGAGGGATACAATGAGCAGTTCTTC.

This clone was seen at least ten times. The CDR3 here is CATRSETEQFF. In nucleotides, the CDR3 is TGTGCCACGCGATCGGAGACCGAGCAGTTCTTC. The V gene is TRBV10-3, the J gene TRBJ2-1, with D unresolved. Germline values: CDR1 ENHRY, CDR2 SYGVKD. V was pared by 10 bases and J by 10 bases, with 14 bases between. The CDR3 has 11 amino acids.

In its sample, this clone ranks as medium-sized. This chain links TRBV6-4 with TRBJ2-2, with D tentatively TRBD2 (6 bases). V was trimmed by 3 bases and J by 4 bases, leaving 6 bases between them. CDR3 length: 13 residues. CDR1 is MRHNA and CDR2 is SNTAGT in the germline V gene. CDR3 coding DNA: TGTGCCAGCAGTGAAGCGGGCACCGGGGAGCTGTTTTTT. This gives the protein CASSEAGTGELFF.

This clone has a handful of counts. This sequence joins TRBV6-2 or TRBV6-3 and TRBJ2-6, with D unresolved. CDR3 size: 14 residues. The germline V and J ends were trimmed by 2 bases and 0 bases, with 2 bases remaining between them. Germline-derived CDR1 and CDR2 are MNHEY and SVGEGT. CDR3 nucleotide sequence: TGTGCCAGCAGTTACGGCTCTGGGGCCAACGTCCTGACTTTC. This encodes CASSYGSGANVLTF.

This clone was counted only a few times. The junction shows a germline mismatch at one end, possibly a read error. This chain uses TRBV18 with TRBJ2-3; D is undetermined. Germline V CDR1 and CDR2: KGHSH, LQKENI. The CDR3 is 13 residues long. The CDR3 region has the DNA TGTGCCAGCCCACCTGGGGACACAGATACGCAGTATTTT. The encoded protein is CASPPGDTDTQYF.

This clone was picked up a small number of times. The DNA for the CDR3 is TGTGCCAGCAGCCCGACTAGCTATTCCACAGATACGCAGTATTTT. This encodes CASSPTSYSTDTQYF. This chain links TRBV3-1 with TRBJ2-3; the match to TRBD2 covers 7 bases. This CDR3 has 15 residues. The V segment lost 4 bases and the J segment 2 bases; nucleotides outside the gene matches: 6. Germline CDR1 LGHDT, CDR2 YNNKEL (reference sequence).

Details on this clone: Because it lacks the conserved phenylalanine or tryptophan at the end, this CDR3 is likely a read error. V gene TRBV11-2 combines with J gene TRBJ1-5, with D tentatively TRBD1 (5 bases). This CDR3 is built from 16 residues. The V and J ends lost 2 bases and 0 bases respectively, with 11 bases between them. Germline CDR1 is SGHAT and CDR2 is FQNNGV. The CDR3 nucleotides are TGTGCCAGCAGCTTACAGGGTTATGGTAGCAATCAGCCCCAGCATCTT. Translation gives CASSLQGYGSNQPQHL.

V usage is TRBV19 and J usage is TRBJ2-3, with D perhaps TRBD2 (5 bases). Looked up from germline, CDR1 is LNHDA and CDR2 is SQIVND (reference sequence). Trimming shortened V by 3 bases and J by 2 bases, and 9 bases separated the two germline ends. The CDR3 is made up of 14 amino acids. In DNA form, the CDR3 reads TGTGCCAGTAGTATTGGGGAGAACACAGATACGCAGTATTTT. This translates into CASSIGENTDTQYF. Full variable domain (rest looked up from reference TRBV19 and TRBJ2-3): DGGITQSPKYLFRKEGQNVTLSCEQNLNHDAMYWYRQDPGQGLRLIYYSQIVNDFQKGDIAEGYSVSREKKESFPLTVTSAQKNPTAFYLCASSIGENTDTQYFGPGTRLTVL.

This clone was picked up a small number of times. The J gene is TRBJ1-1, the V gene TRBV7-2, with 7 bases aligning to TRBD1. This CDR3 is 15 amino acids long. CDR1 and CDR2 from the germline V gene are SGHTA and FQGNSA. V lost 1 base, J lost 1 base, and 3 bases stayed unmatched. The CDR3 bases are TGTGCCAGCAGCTTAGTTGGGACAGCGAACACTGAAGCTTTCTTT. Protein product: CASSLVGTANTEAFF.

Comment on this clone: A much larger clone differs by one base, so this may be a read error. The chain links TRBV7-7 to TRBJ1-5; D possibly corresponds to TRBD1 (6 bases). This CDR3 spans 15 amino acids. Germline V gives CDR1 SSHAT, CDR2 FNYEAQ (reference sequence). The CDR3 protein is CASSLEGGFNQPQHF. The CDR3 DNA follows: TGTGCTAGCAGCTTGGAAGGGGGGTTCAATCAGCCCCAGCATTTT.

This clone has ten or more counts. The chain couples TRBV19 to TRBJ2-7; no firm D call. Germline loops: CDR1 LNHDA, CDR2 SQIVND (reference sequence). Trimming removed 4 bases at V and 7 bases at J, with 14 bases between. The CDR3 loop spans 13 amino acids. Here the CDR3 DNA reads TGTGCCAGTAGTACAACCCTACGTTGGGAGCAGTACTTC. It is translated as CASSTTLRWEQYF.

Concerning this clone itself: The junction and the germline gene differ at one end; a read error may be behind it. The rearrangement links TRBV7-3 to TRBJ2-2; possibly TRBD2 for D (6 bases). CDR3 size: 18 residues. Germline loops: CDR1 SGHTA, CDR2 FQGTGA. The CDR3 loop reads CASSVTTLASGNTGELFF. The CDR3 DNA is TGTGCCAGCAGCGTAACCACTCTAGCGTCCGGGAACACCGGGGAGCTGTTTTTT.

The sample holds many counts of this clone. This rearrangement joins TRBV2 to TRBJ1-4; D not resolved. Germline CDR1 and CDR2: SNHLY and FYNNEI. Trimming shortened V by 4 bases and J by 5 bases, and 8 bases separated the two germline ends. The CDR3 extends over 13 amino acids. This CDR3 reads CASSGSENEKLFF. CDR3 bases: TGTGCCAGCAGTGGGTCGGAGAATGAAAAACTGTTTTTT.